This section outlines one TCR beta chain sequence together with its context. This entry is derived from a study of blood T cell repertoires in COVID-19. Turning to the study itself: Donors in the United States, Italy and Spain gave samples during acute or convalescent COVID-19. PBMCs, B-cell-depleted T cells, or T cells were the source of the cDNA or gDNA that made up the material.

How the authors handled the data: Reference gene primer amplification yielded estimated nucleated cell counts. The data were produced by immunoSEQ multiplex PCR, yet TCRdb's version contains in-frame clones alone and is incomplete. D and trimming come from the DNA, and the V and J calls and clone size come from that table. The sample records 290,000 or so clones, 70% to 90% being singletons. Trimming pared 3 bases from V and 7 bases from J, leaving 7 bases between. This CDR3 region has 11 residues. CDR1 and CDR2 from the germline V gene are DFQATT and SNEGSKA (reference sequence). The clonotype originates from a man between 65 and 79 years old with acute or convalescent COVID-19. The sample comprised peripheral blood. This chain links TRBV20-1 with TRBJ2-1, with a possible D match to TRBD1 (5 bases). The CDR3 coding sequence is TGCAGTGCTAGGGGGCCGAATGAGCAGTTCTTC. Amino acid sequence: CSARGPNEQFF.